This TCR beta chain was observed in a study of long-term antiretroviral therapy in people with HIV. Points from the study as a whole: Controls showed broader CDR3 length ranges than did the HIV repertoires.

Running of the v3.0 immunoSEQ assay took place at survey level. The repertoire was sequenced with immunoSEQ multiplex PCR; TCRdb's copy has only in-frame clones and lacks some. Of 35,000 or so clones in the sample, around 94% were seen once. CDR1 and CDR2 from the germline V gene are SGHAT and FQNNGV. The CDR3 has 13 residues. Trimming pared 7 bases from V and 2 bases from J, leaving 9 bases between. For this clone: No antigen is known for it.

The chain joins TRBV11-2 to TRBJ2-1; D gene unclear. The sequencing here drew on unsorted PBMCs, taken 4.1 years after starting antiretroviral therapy. The source of this sequence is a woman aged 45-65 years with HIV. CDR3 DNA: TGTGCCAGCACAGAGCTAGCCTACAATGAGCAGTTCTTC. It is translated as CASTELAYNEQFF.